This T cell receptor beta chain was observed in a study of T-cell reconstitution after alpha-beta-depleted transplantation in children. TCRbeta library construction was performed incorporating unique molecular identifiers. Using its own MiXCR run on the PCR reads, TCRdb lists one record per CDR3 protein. The sample carries a few hundred thousand distinct CDR3 sequences, approximately 12% recorded once. The CDR3 is 13 residues long. With V trimmed by 7 bases and J by 9 bases, 13 bases remained unmatched. The germline CDR1 and CDR2 sequences are SQVTM and ANQGSEA. There are many counts of this clonotype.

The chain links TRBV29-1 to TRBJ1-2; 8 bases match TRBD1. The clonotype originates from a male patient younger than 18 who had a stem cell transplant for acute myeloid leukemia, so the T cells may come from the graft donor. The sample consisted of PBMCs, mostly from graft donor cells, taken 360 days after TCRalphabeta/CD19-depleted stem cell transplant. This CDR3 reads CSAGTGGSYSYTF. Here the CDR3 DNA reads TGCAGCGCTGGAACAGGGGGTTCTTATAGCTACACCTTC.